This T cell receptor (beta chain) was recovered during a study of identical twins. General study results and limits: Whereas memory repertoires showed no such difference, abundant cord blood beta clonotypes carried fewer insertions.

This CDR3 is 15 amino acids long. CDR1 is DFQATT and CDR2 is SNEGSKA in the germline V gene (reference sequence). Trimming shortened V by 5 bases and J by 8 bases, and 21 bases separated the two germline ends. In this sample, this clonotype turned up a few times. The antigen is undetermined. MiXCR, applied by TCRdb to the 5' RACE reads, yields one record per CDR3 protein. The sample yields 1.5 million to 2 million distinct CDR3 sequences, 25% to 35% seen once. Sequencing was done on a sample of cord blood. This clonotype was obtained from a newborn girl in good health. The rearrangement uses TRBV20-1 and TRBJ1-4; D perhaps matches TRBD1 (6 bases). CDR3 DNA: TGCAGTGCTCCGACCTCCTTGGGGGCCGGGGAAAAACTGTTTTTT. Protein: CSAPTSLGAGEKLFF.